These T cell receptor beta chains were read from a single sample in a study of blood T cell repertoires in COVID-19. The table came from immunoSEQ multiplex PCR; TCRdb's copy has only in-frame clones and leaves some out. The sample has approximately 250,000 clones; around nine tenths are singletons. The sequencing sample was made of peripheral blood. All receptors come from a man in his forties with active or convalescent COVID-19. Each CDR3 is given with its conserved first and last residue. The D gene is left open where the match is weak. Expanded clones get a size class; other rows say once, few or many, or leave the size out.

V,D,size,J,DNA,CDR3
TRBV12-5,NA,NA,TRBJ2-6,TGTGCTAGTGGTTTGGTACTCGGGCGTGGGGGCCCCCTGGCCAACGTCCTGACTTTC,CASGLVLGRGGPLANVLTF
TRBV29-1,NA,once,TRBJ1-1,TGCAGCGGCCACAAGGGGTATGGGGATACTGAAGCTTTCTTT,CSGHKGYGDTEAFF
TRBV6-6,NA,NA,TRBJ2-3,TGTGCCAGCAGTCAGGGGGGGTACACAGATACGCAGTATTTT,CASSQGGYTDTQYF
TRBV27,TRBD1,NA,TRBJ1-5,TGTGCCAGCAGTTTTCGACAGGGGATGAAGCCCCAGCATTTT,CASSFRQGMKPQHF
TRBV7-6,TRBD2,NA,TRBJ2-7,TGTGCCAGCAGCTCCTATAGCGGGAGGCCCAACGAGCAGTACTTC,CASSSYSGRPNEQYF
TRBV29-1,NA,NA,TRBJ2-5,TGCAGCGTTGAAGGCGGACTTAAAGAGACCCAGTACTTC,CSVEGGLKETQYF
TRBV6-5,NA,NA,TRBJ1-5,TGTGCCAGCAGTTTCCGGTCTTCGGATCAGCCCCAGCATTTT,CASSFRSSDQPQHF
TRBV6-5,TRBD1,NA,TRBJ1-5,TGTGCCAGCAGAACGGACAGGGCTGGGCAGCCCCAGCATTTT,CASRTDRAGQPQHF
TRBV7-2,TRBD1,NA,TRBJ1-3,TGTGCCAGCAGCTTAGCGTCACTGGGACAGTCGGGAAACACCATATATTTT,CASSLASLGQSGNTIYF
TRBV28,TRBD1,NA,TRBJ2-1,TGTGCCAGCAGTCTCCCGCCGGGACAGCTATTGAATGAGCAGTTCTTC,CASSLPPGQLLNEQFF
TRBV7-9,NA,NA,TRBJ1-1,TGTGCCAGCAGCACAGGGAATTTGGATTTCTTT,CASSTGNLDFF
TRBV7-9,TRBD1,NA,TRBJ2-2,TGTGCCAGCAGCTCAGCAACAGGGGCGAACACCGGGGAGCTGTTTTTT,CASSSATGANTGELFF
TRBV15,TRBD2,NA,TRBJ2-1,TGTGCCACCAGCAGAGATCCACCGGGACTAGCGAACGACAATGAGCAGTTCTTC,CATSRDPPGLANDNEQFF
TRBV6-5,NA,NA,TRBJ2-1,TGTGCCAGCACCCATTCGGGGGGCCAGTTCTTC,CASTHSGGQFF
TRBV29-1,TRBD2,NA,TRBJ2-1,TGCAGCGTAATCAGGACTAGCGGGCCTTCCTACAATGAGCAGTTCTTC,CSVIRTSGPSYNEQFF
TRBV7-9,NA,NA,TRBJ1-5,TGTGCCAGCAGCCAAGGGAGGGACCAGCCCCAGCATTTT,CASSQGRDQPQHF
TRBV6-5,NA,NA,TRBJ2-5,TGTGCCAGCACCCCCGGGGGGCCCGGAGCCCAGTACTTC,CASTPGGPGAQYF
TRBV7-2,NA,NA,TRBJ2-6,TGTGCCAGCAGCTTCTTTAACTCTGGGGCCAACGTCCTGACTTTC,CASSFFNSGANVLTF
TRBV18,TRBD1,NA,TRBJ1-2,TGTGCCAGCTCACCACCAGGACAGGCGGGAGGCTACACCTTC,CASSPPGQAGGYTF
TRBV6-5,NA,NA,TRBJ1-3,TGTGCCAGCAGTCCGACACAGACTGGAAACACCATATATTTT,CASSPTQTGNTIYF
TRBV10-1,NA,NA,TRBJ1-4,TGCGCCAGCAGTGCGGACCTGGGAGATGAAAAACTGTTTTTT,CASSADLGDEKLFF
TRBV20-1,TRBD2,NA,TRBJ2-3,TGCAGTGCTAGTCAAGTAAGCGGGAGGGGCCGGGATACGCAGTATTTT,CSASQVSGRGRDTQYF